This T cell receptor (beta chain) was sequenced in a study of blood T cells in healthy people across ages. Study-level information: About one barcoded beta molecule per two T cells was the capture yield of template switching. Notes on the study in general: Donor CMV infection status was unknown, possibly confounding age-related changes in expanded clonotypes.

Using a J-beta primer mix together with a sample-barcoded 5' primer, a second PCR was run for roughly 6 to 12 cycles. TCRdb passed the 5' RACE reads through MiXCR, listing each CDR3 protein once. The table includes around 1.7 million distinct CDR3 sequences, roughly 30% detected once. With regard to this clonotype: Its antigen is currently unknown.

CDR1 and CDR2 (germline): KGHSY, FQNENV. Trimming removed 0 bases from V and 7 bases from J, with 7 bases in between. The CDR3 contains 13 residues. Sequencing used blood. This sequence joins TRBV16 and TRBJ1-5; D gene unclear. This clonotype was obtained from a woman aged 25-40 years in good health. The CDR3 DNA sequence: TGTGCCAGCAGCCAATCGGCAGGCCAGCCCCAGCATTTT. Its protein is CASSQSAGQPQHF. Together with reference TRBV16 and TRBJ1-5, the CDR3 gives the full variable domain: GEEVAQTPKHLVRGEGQKAKLYCAPIKGHSYVFWYQQVLKNEFKFLISFQNENVFDETGMPKERFSAKCLPNSPCSLEIQATKLEDSAVYFCASSQSAGQPQHFGDGTRLSIL.